The present T cell receptor beta chain was sequenced within a study of T cells in Graves' hyperthyroidism and ophthalmopathy. V gave up 6 bases and J gave up 7 bases; unmatched junction bases: 6. Germline V gives CDR1 SNHLY, CDR2 FYNNEI. The CDR3 runs to 14 residues. This clonotype was counted many times. RNA transcripts yielded amplified TCR beta CDR3 regions. HTBI primers drove first-round RT-PCR of the TCR CDR3. One entry per CDR3 protein, called by TCRdb with MiXCR from the multiplex PCR reads. This table holds more than 550,000 distinct CDR3 sequences, about 45% found once. The chain carries TRBV2 and TRBJ1-6; 7 bases are a match to TRBD1. Material for sequencing was peripheral blood or thyroid tissue (not recorded which). The receptor was derived from an adult man with Graves' disease, either hyperthyroidism or ophthalmopathy (not recorded which). For the CDR3, the DNA is TGTGCCAGCAGGGTGGGACAGCAGAATTCACCCCTCCACTTT. Translation gives CASRVGQQNSPLHF.